Listed here are 6 T cell receptor beta chains from one sample, sequenced in a study of blood T cell repertoires in COVID-19 (dated by TCRdb to the early 2020s). Library method: the immunoSEQ multiplex PCR assay. TCRdb took this table from immuneACCESS and kept in-frame rearrangements with V and J called. Such tables lack part of the clones; where checked against another copy, unresolved V genes explain under half of the gap, and the rest is unexplained. The sample table records 200,000 to 300,000 clones; around 86% of these occur just once. The ten largest clones take up under 9% of the sample. The sequencing input was peripheral blood. Source of these receptors: an older woman with active or convalescent COVID-19.

The rearrangement links TRBV7-2 to TRBJ2-4, with 9 bases aligning to TRBD1. Germline assignment: CDR1 SGHTA and CDR2 FQGNSA. This CDR3 contains 14 residues. Trimming at V came to 5 bases and at J to 8 bases, leaving 7 bases not matched to a gene. The CDR3 region is CASSPGQGMDIQYF. CDR3 in DNA: TGTGCCAGCAGCCCAGGACAGGGGATGGACATTCAGTACTTC.

The chain is built from TRBV25-1 and TRBJ1-6; D uncertain. The germline CDR1 and CDR2 sequences are MGHDK and SYGVNS. Trimming stripped 4 bases from V and 5 bases from J, with 12 bases between. The CDR3 extends over 15 amino acids. In DNA, the CDR3 is TGTGCCAGCAGTGCTTCTAGAGGAGATAATTCACCCCTCCACTTT. It codes for CASSASRGDNSPLHF.

V and J are TRBV6-5 and TRBJ2-3; TRBD1 might be the D (6 bases). V lost 2 bases to trimming and J lost 7 bases, with 16 bases between them. Looked up from germline, CDR1 is MNHEY and CDR2 is SVGAGI. The CDR3 extends over 15 amino acids. This chain's CDR3 is CASSYGQGQINTQYF. For the CDR3, the DNA is TGTGCCAGCAGTTACGGCCAGGGGCAGATCAATACGCAGTATTTT.

This clone has ten or more counts. The J gene is TRBJ2-5, the V gene TRBV5-1, with D uncertain. From germline, CDR1 is SGHRS and CDR2 YFSETQ. The CDR3 runs to 12 residues. Trimming left V 0 bases short and J 5 bases short, with 5 bases between. CDR3 sequence (DNA): TGCGCCAGCAGCTTGGGGCTGGAGACCCAGTACTTC. As protein: CASSLGLETQYF.

The J gene is TRBJ1-1, the V gene TRBV18; the D gene is possibly TRBD1 (5 bases). Germline V CDR1 and CDR2: KGHSH, LQKENI. Trimming stripped 0 bases from V and 11 bases from J, with 10 bases between. The CDR3 length is 12 residues. CDR3 amino acids: CASSPPGTGAFF. The CDR3 DNA follows: TGTGCCAGCTCACCACCGGGTACAGGTGCTTTCTTT.

This rearrangement joins TRBV18 to TRBJ1-2; 9 bases align to TRBD1. V was clipped by 0 bases and J by 3 bases; unmatched bases: 8. CDR3 size: 17 residues. CDR1 and CDR2 from the germline V gene are KGHSH and LQKENI. This CDR3 is CASSPPGTGSSYYGYTF. The CDR3 DNA sequence: TGTGCCAGCTCACCACCGGGGACAGGGAGTTCTTACTATGGCTACACCTTC.